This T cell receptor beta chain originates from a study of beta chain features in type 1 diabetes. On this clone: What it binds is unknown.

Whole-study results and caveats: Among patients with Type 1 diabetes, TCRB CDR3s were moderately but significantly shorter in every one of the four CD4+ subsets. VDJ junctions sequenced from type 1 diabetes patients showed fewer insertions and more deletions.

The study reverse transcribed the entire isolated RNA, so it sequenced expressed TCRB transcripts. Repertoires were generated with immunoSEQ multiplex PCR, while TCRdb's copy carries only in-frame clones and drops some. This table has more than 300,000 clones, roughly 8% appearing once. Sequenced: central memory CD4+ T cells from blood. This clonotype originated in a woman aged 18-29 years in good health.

The CDR3 spells CASSRSGAGEKLFF. Written as DNA, the CDR3 is TGCGCCAGCAGCCGGTCAGGGGCCGGTGAAAAACTGTTTTTT. The chain recombines TRBV5-1 with TRBJ1-4; the D gene is possibly TRBD1 (6 bases). This CDR3 comprises 14 residues. Trimming took off 4 bases at V and 7 bases at J, with 14 bases between the two ends. Germline V gene data show CDR1 as SGHRS and CDR2 as YFSETQ.